This note documents a single T cell receptor (beta chain) sequence. As yet, its antigen is unknown. Patients having uncontrolled infection, another autoimmune disease, pregnancy or lactation were not included. Diagnoses were made from clinical symptoms, serum measures (thyroxine and TRAb), thyroid ultrasound and orbital computed tomography. These data originate in a study of T cells in Graves' hyperthyroidism and ophthalmopathy. Study observations and caveats: The model identified upcoming ophthalmopathy a median about 6.5 months ahead of onset.

CDR1 and CDR2 from the germline V gene are MDHEN and SYDVKM. The CDR3 runs to 14 residues. V lost 2 bases to trimming and J lost 6 bases, with 11 bases between them. Regions amplified from RNA transcripts were the TCR beta CDR3 regions. During a first-round RT-PCR of the TCR CDR3, the HTBI primer set was used. Using its own MiXCR run on the multiplex PCR reads, TCRdb lists one record per CDR3 protein. The data hold hundreds of thousands of distinct CDR3 sequences, with 20% to 25% observed a single time. Sequencing was performed on blood. V is TRBV28 and J is TRBJ1-5, with D unclear. The source is a young man with Graves' ophthalmopathy. The CDR3: CASSLGSGVQPQHF. The CDR3 nucleotides read TGTGCCAGCAGTTTAGGGAGCGGGGTTCAGCCCCAGCATTTT.